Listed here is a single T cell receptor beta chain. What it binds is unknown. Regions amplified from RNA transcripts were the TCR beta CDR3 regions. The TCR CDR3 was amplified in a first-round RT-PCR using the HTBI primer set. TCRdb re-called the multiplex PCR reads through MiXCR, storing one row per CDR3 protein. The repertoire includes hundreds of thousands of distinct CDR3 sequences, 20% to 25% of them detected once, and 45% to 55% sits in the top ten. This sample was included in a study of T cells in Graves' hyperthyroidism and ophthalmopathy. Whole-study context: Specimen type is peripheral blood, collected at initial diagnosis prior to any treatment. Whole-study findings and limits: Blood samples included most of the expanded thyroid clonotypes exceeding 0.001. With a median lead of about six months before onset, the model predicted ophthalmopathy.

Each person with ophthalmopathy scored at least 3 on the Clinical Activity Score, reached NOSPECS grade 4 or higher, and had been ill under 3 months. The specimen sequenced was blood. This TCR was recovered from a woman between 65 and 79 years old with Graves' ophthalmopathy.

Here the CDR3 reads CASSFTGPEETQYF. The CDR3 DNA reads as TGTGCCAGCAGCTTTACAGGGCCTGAAGAGACCCAGTACTTC. The gene calls are TRBV7-3 and TRBJ2-5; tentative D call: TRBD1 (6 bases). The CDR3 runs 14 residues. V was cut by 3 bases and J by 3 bases, with 11 bases left in between. CDR1 SGHTA and CDR2 FQGTGA come from the germline V gene.